This T cell receptor beta chain was found in a study of T-cell reconstitution after alpha-beta-depleted transplantation in children. Findings of the study overall: Once a year had passed after transplant, T-cell counts and diversity came mostly from newly produced T cells. Roughly two months post-transplant, alpha-beta T cells reportedly originated from several hundred graft clones that had expanded.

Turning to this clonotype: Its specificity is unknown.

The germline V gene has CDR1 SGHAT and CDR2 FQNNGV. The CDR3 runs 16 residues. Trimming removed 5 bases from V and 9 bases from J; junction bases left unmatched: 10. Unique molecular identifiers were incorporated when the TCRbeta library was constructed. TCRdb reprocessed the PCR reads with MiXCR, giving one entry per CDR3 protein. The profile shows about 440,000 distinct CDR3 sequences, over 40% of them singletons. The receptor was derived from a girl aged 2-10 years with aplastic anemia, due to receive a stem cell transplant. The chain carries TRBV11-2 and TRBJ2-3; the match to TRBD2 covers 14 bases. The sample consisted of PBMCs, taken before TCRalphabeta/CD19-depleted stem cell transplant. In DNA form, the CDR3 reads TGTGCCAGCAGCCAGACTAGCGGGGGGGCCCAGATGACGCAGTATTTT. Its translation is CASSQTSGGAQMTQYF.